The rows below give T cell receptor beta chains drawn from one sample of a study of control samples from healthy donors and cancer patients. Here immunoSEQ multiplex PCR was the method, and the copy in TCRdb shows in-frame clones only, minus some. This table has roughly 370,000 clones, around nine tenths appearing once. Sequencing was done on a sample of PBMCs. All receptors derive from a man aged 40-50 years with head and neck cancer. CDR3s include the opening cysteine and the closing phenylalanine or tryptophan. A D gene is named only where the DNA matches it firmly. Rows give clone size only sometimes, using once, few, many, or a class for an expanded clone.

-	TRBV10-3	TRBJ2-7	-	TGTGCCATCAGTGATGGGAATTTCTACGAGCAGTACTTC	CAISDGNFYEQYF
TRBD1	TRBV5-4	TRBJ2-2	-	TGTGCCAGCAGCTCGGGACAGGGAAGCGGGGAGCTGTTTTTT	CASSSGQGSGELFF
-	TRBV5-1	TRBJ1-1	-	TGCGCCAGCAGCTTGGGCGGTACAGGAGGCACTGAAGCTTTCTTT	CASSLGGTGGTEAFF
-	TRBV6-2/TRBV6-3	TRBJ1-4	-	TGTGCCAGCAGTTACCCCGCCGCAACATCGGACGAAAAACTGTTTTTT	CASSYPAATSDEKLFF
TRBD1	TRBV5-1	TRBJ1-2	-	TGCGCCAGCAGCTTGGGACAGGGGGCCTATAGTGGCTACACCTTC	CASSLGQGAYSGYTF
TRBD1	TRBV7-9	TRBJ2-2	-	TGTGCCAGCAGCCCTCGACAGGGTCCCGGGGAGCTGTTTTTT	CASSPRQGPGELFF
TRBD1	TRBV27	TRBJ1-5	-	TGTGCCAGCAGTCCGGGGACAGGGGGCACTCAGCCCCAGCATTTT	CASSPGTGGTQPQHF
-	TRBV24-1	TRBJ2-2	-	TGTGCCACCAGTGTACCGAGGCGGGCGAACACCGGGGAGCTGTTTTTT	CATSVPRRANTGELFF
TRBD1	TRBV19	TRBJ1-5	once	TGTGCCACCACTCAGGGGCAGGGGGGCAATCAGCCCCAGCATTTT	CATTQGQGGNQPQHF
-	TRBV27	TRBJ1-1	-	TGTGCCAGAGCTTACAGGGAAAGGGACACTGAAGCTTTCTTT	CARAYRERDTEAFF
-	TRBV4-3	TRBJ2-7	few	TGCGCCAGCAGCCAGGACAGTAGCTCCTACGAGCAGTACTTC	CASSQDSSSYEQYF
TRBD1	TRBV28	TRBJ2-7	once	TGTGCCAGCAGTTTTGGTATGAACGCCCAGGGGGTAGCCTCCTACGAGCAGTACTTC	CASSFGMNAQGVASYEQYF
-	TRBV19	TRBJ2-2	once	TGTGCCAGTAGTATAAAGGCCACCGGGGAGCTGTTTTTT	CASSIKATGELFF
TRBD2	TRBV6-5	TRBJ2-5	-	TGTGCCAGCAGCCGCTCTAGCGGGGCTCAAGAGACCCAGTACTTC	CASSRSSGAQETQYF
TRBD2	TRBV9	TRBJ2-3	-	TGTGCCAGCAGCTCACGCCCAGCGGGGACAGATACGCAGTATTTT	CASSSRPAGTDTQYF
-	TRBV5-4	TRBJ1-2	-	TGTGCCAGCAGCTTGAGGTCCAGGGAACCCTTACACTATGGCTACACCTTC	CASSLRSREPLHYGYTF
TRBD2	TRBV18	TRBJ2-7	-	TGTGCCAGCTCACCAGCGGGGGCTAGCGGGAGGGCCCTCTCTTCCTACGAGCAGTACTTC	CASSPAGASGRALSSYEQYF
-	TRBV12-5	TRBJ1-4	-	TGTGCTAGTGGTTTGGTCGGGGCTGGGATTACCCCCGAAAAACTGTTTTTT	CASGLVGAGITPEKLFF
-	TRBV27	TRBJ2-7	-	TGTGCCAGCAGTTTTATGGGGTCCTACGAGCAGTACTTC	CASSFMGSYEQYF
TRBD1	TRBV7-8	TRBJ1-5	-	TGTGCCAGCAGCATAGGGACAGTTAATAGCAATCAGCCCCAGCATTTT	CASSIGTVNSNQPQHF
TRBD2	TRBV7-9	TRBJ2-7	-	TGTGCCAGCAGCCCGGGGGGGGGCTCGGGAAGGCAGGCCTACGAGCAGTACTTC	CASSPGGGSGRQAYEQYF
-	TRBV3-1/TRBV3-2	TRBJ1-3	-	TGTGCCAGCGCCTCGATAACGGGAGTCTCTGGAAACACCATATATTTT	CASASITGVSGNTIYF
-	TRBV20-1	TRBJ2-2	-	TGCAGTGCTAGTATGGGGGCAAGCGGGGAGCTGTTTTTT	CSASMGASGELFF
TRBD2	TRBV7-6	TRBJ2-7	few	TGTGCCAGCAGCCCCGGGGGGGAGCAGTACTTC	CASSPGGEQYF
-	TRBV29-1	TRBJ2-3	-	TGCAGCGTCCCCGACAGGACTAGCACAGATACGCAGTATTTT	CSVPDRTSTDTQYF
TRBD2	TRBV29-1	TRBJ2-7	-	TGCAGCGTTGAACTAGCGGGAGCCTCCTACGAGCAGTACTTC	CSVELAGASYEQYF
TRBD2	TRBV6-5	TRBJ2-7	-	TGTGCCAGCAGTACCGGGACTAGGTACGAGCAGTACTTC	CASSTGTRYEQYF
TRBD1	TRBV29-1	TRBJ2-7	-	TGCAGCGTCCATGGACAGGGGGCCTACGAGCAGTACTTC	CSVHGQGAYEQYF
-	TRBV20-1	TRBJ1-1	-	TGCAGTGCTAGGCGCGAGCTGTTGGCTTTCTTT	CSARRELLAFF
TRBD2	TRBV27	TRBJ2-7	-	TGTGCCAGCATGGCTAGCGGGAGTTACGAGCAGTACTTC	CASMASGSYEQYF